The clone carrying this T cell receptor beta chain came up many times. The read finishes 3 residues shy of the CDR3 end, and the germline J gene is used to complete it. Germline CDR1 reads DFQATT; CDR2 reads SNEGSKA (reference sequence). The junction had 2 bases not matched to a gene; V was cut back by 6 bases and J by 5 bases. The CDR3 totals 11 residues. Sequencing was performed with immunoSEQ multiplex PCR; in TCRdb, only in-frame clones are kept and a portion is missing. Singletons are absent from the sample, which has about 64,000 clones. The data originate from a study of T cell clonality in common variable immunodeficiency.

V usage is TRBV20-1 and J usage is TRBJ1-2; TRBD1 aligns across 8 bases. The specimen was peripheral blood mononuclear cells. The TCR originated in a person aged 18 to 75 in good health. The CDR3 loop is CSAYRGYGYTF. The covered CDR3 bases are TGCAGTGCATACAGGGGGTATGGC.